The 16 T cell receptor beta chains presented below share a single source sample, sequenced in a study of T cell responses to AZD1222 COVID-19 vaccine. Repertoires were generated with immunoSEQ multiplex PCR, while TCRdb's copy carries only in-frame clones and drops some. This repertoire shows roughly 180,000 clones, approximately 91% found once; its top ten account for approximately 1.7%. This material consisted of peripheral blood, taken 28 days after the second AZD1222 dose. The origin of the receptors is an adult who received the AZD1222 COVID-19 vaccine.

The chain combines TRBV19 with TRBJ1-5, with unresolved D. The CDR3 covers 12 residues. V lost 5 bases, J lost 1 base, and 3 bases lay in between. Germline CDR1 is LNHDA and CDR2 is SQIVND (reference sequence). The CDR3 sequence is CASSYSNQPQHF. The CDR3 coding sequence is TGTGCCAGTAGTTACAGCAATCAGCCCCAGCATTTT.

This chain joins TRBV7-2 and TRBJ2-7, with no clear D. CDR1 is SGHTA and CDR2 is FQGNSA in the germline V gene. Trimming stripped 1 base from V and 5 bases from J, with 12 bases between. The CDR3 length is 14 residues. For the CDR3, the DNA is TGTGCCAGCAGCTTAGGTGTTTCCGTCAACGAGCAGTACTTC. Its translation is CASSLGVSVNEQYF. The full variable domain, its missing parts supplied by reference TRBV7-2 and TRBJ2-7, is GAGVSQSPSNKVTEKGKDVELRCDPISGHTALYWYRQSLGQGLEFLIYFQGNSAPDKSGLPSDRFSAERTGGSVSTLTIQRTQQEDSAVYLCASSLGVSVNEQYFGPGTRLTVT.

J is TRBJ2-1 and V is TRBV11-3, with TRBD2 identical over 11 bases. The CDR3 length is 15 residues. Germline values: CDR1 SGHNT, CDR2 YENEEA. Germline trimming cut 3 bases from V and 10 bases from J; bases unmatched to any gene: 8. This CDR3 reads CASSLGLGLAAEQFF. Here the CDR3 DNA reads TGTGCCAGCAGCTTGGGGTTGGGACTAGCGGCCGAGCAGTTCTTC.

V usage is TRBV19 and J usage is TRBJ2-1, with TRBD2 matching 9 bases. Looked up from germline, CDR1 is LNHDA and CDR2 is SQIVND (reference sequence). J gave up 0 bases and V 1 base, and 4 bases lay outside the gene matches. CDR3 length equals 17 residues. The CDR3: CASSIASGVSSYNEQFF. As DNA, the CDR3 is TGTGCCAGTAGTATAGCTAGCGGGGTTAGCTCCTACAATGAGCAGTTCTTC.

The CDR3 loop reads CASSSGQSKIYGYTF. The CDR3 DNA is TGTGCCAGCAGCTCAGGACAGTCCAAAATCTATGGCTACACCTTC. The chain recombines TRBV5-4 with TRBJ1-2, with D tentatively TRBD1 (6 bases). Trimming left V 3 bases short and J 4 bases short, with 16 bases between. CDR3 length equals 15 residues. CDR1 is SGHNT, CDR2 YYREEE, per germline (reference sequence).

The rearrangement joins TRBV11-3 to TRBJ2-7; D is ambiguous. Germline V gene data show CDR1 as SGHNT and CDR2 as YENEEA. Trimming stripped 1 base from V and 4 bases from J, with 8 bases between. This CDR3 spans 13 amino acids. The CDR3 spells CASSLGNAYEQYF. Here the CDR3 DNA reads TGTGCCAGCAGCTTAGGGAATGCTTACGAGCAGTACTTC.

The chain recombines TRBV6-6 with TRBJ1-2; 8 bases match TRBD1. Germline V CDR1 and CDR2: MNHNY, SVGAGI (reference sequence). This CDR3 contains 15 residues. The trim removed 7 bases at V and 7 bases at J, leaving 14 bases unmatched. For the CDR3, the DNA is TGTGCCAGCACTCAGACAGGGGTGGTGGGGTTTGGCTACACCTTC. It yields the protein CASTQTGVVGFGYTF.

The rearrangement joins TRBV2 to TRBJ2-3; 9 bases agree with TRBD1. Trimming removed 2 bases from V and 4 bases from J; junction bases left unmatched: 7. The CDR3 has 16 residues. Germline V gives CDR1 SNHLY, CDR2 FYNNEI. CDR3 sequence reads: CASSEPWDREPDTQYF. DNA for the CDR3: TGTGCCAGCAGTGAACCATGGGACAGGGAACCAGATACGCAGTATTTT.

CDR3 nucleotides: TGTGCCATCAGTGCTCCAGGCACAAATGAAAAACTGTTTTTT. Translated, it gives CAISAPGTNEKLFF. The chain uses TRBV10-3 and TRBJ1-4; D unclear. V dropped 4 bases and J dropped 5 bases, with 11 bases sitting between them. The germline V gene has CDR1 ENHRY and CDR2 SYGVKD. This CDR3 contains 14 residues.

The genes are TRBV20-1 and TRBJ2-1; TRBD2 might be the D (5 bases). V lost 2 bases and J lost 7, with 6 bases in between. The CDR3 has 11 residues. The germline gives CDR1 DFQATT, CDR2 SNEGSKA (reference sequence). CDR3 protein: CSARSGNEQFF. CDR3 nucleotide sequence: TGCAGTGCTAGAAGCGGAAATGAGCAGTTCTTC.

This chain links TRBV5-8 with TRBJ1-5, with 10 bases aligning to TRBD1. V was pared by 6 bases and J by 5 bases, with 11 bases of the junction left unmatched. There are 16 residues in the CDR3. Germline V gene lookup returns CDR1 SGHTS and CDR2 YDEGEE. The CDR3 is CASNPGQGIWDQPQHF. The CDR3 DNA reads TGTGCCAGCAACCCGGGACAGGGGATTTGGGATCAGCCCCAGCATTTT.

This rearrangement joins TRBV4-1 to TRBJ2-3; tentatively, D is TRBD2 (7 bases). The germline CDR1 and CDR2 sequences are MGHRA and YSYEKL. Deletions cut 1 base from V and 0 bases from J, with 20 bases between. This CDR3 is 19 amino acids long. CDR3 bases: TGCGCCAGCAGCCAAGGAAGATTGAGGGGGGGGAAGAGCACAGATACGCAGTATTTT. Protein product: CASSQGRLRGGKSTDTQYF.

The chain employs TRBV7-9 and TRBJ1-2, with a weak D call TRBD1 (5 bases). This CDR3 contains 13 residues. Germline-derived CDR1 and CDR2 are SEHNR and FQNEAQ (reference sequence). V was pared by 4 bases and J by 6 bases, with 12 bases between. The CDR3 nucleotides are TGTGCCAGCAGCTCCTCAGGGCGGGATGGCTACACCTTC. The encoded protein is CASSSSGRDGYTF. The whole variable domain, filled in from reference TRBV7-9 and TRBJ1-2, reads DTGVSQNPRHKITKRGQNVTFRCDPISEHNRLYWYRQTLGQGPEFLTYFQNEAQLEKSRLLSDRFSAERPKGSFSTLEIQRTEQGDSAMYLCASSSSGRDGYTFGSGTRLTVV.

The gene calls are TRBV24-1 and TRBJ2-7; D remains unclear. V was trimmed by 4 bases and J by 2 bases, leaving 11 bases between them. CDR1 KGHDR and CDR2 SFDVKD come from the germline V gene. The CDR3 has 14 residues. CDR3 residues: CATSDPSVPYEQYF. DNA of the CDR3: TGTGCCACCAGTGACCCTTCTGTTCCCTACGAGCAGTACTTC.

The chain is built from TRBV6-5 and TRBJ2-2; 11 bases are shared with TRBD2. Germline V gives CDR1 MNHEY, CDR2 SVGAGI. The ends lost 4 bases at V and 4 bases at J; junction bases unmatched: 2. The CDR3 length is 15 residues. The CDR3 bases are TGTGCCAGCAGTTCACTAGCGGGAGCCACCGGGGAGCTGTTTTTT. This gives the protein CASSSLAGATGELFF.

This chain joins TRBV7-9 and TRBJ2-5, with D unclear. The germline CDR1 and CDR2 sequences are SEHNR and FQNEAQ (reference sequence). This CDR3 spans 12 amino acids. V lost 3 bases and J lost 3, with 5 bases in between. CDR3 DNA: TGTGCCAGCAGCTTCGCCAAAGAGACCCAGTACTTC. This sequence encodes CASSFAKETQYF.